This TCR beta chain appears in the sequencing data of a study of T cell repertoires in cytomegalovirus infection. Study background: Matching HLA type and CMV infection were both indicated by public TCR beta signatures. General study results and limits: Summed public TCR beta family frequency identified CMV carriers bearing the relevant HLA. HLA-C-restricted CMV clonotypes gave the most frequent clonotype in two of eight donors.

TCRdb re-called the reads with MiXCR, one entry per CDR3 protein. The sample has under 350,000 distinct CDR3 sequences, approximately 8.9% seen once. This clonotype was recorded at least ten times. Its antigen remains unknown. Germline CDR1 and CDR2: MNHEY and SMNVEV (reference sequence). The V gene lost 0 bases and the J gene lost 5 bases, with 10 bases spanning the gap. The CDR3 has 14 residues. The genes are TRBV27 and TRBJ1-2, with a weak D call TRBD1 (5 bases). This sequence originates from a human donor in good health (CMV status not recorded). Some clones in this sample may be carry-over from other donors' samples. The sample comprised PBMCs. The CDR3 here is CASSLSGPGYGYTF. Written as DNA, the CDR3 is TGTGCCAGCAGTTTATCGGGCCCAGGGTATGGCTACACCTTC.